Included here is one T cell receptor beta chain sequence, with context. The record originates from a study of control samples from healthy donors and cancer patients. The CDR3 is made up of 15 amino acids. Trimming removed 0 bases from V and 4 bases from J, with 13 bases in between. Germline CDR1 reads MGHRA; CDR2 reads YSYEKL. Clones were read by immunoSEQ multiplex PCR, and TCRdb kept only the in-frame ones, dropping some. The sample has 100,000 to 150,000 clones, approximately 90% seen once. The sequenced sample was blood. The TCR was taken from a man younger than 35 in good health. The rearrangement uses TRBV4-1 and TRBJ2-7; D uncertain. This chain's CDR3 is CASSQDPTSTYEQYF. The DNA for the CDR3 is TGCGCCAGCAGCCAAGATCCCACCTCCACGTACGAGCAGTACTTC.